This T cell receptor (beta chain) originates from a study of T-cell memory formation after mild COVID-19. One entry per CDR3 protein, called by TCRdb with MiXCR from the 5' RACE reads. Of some 300,000 distinct CDR3 sequences listed, 20% to 25% were seen once; the top ten hold roughly 23%. CDR3 length: 15 amino acids. J lost 6 bases, V lost 8 bases, and 9 bases had no gene match. Germline-derived CDR1 and CDR2 are MNHEY and SMNVEV (reference sequence). There are a few counts of this clonotype. Sequencing used PBMCs or a T cell subset sorted from them (not recorded which). The rearrangement links TRBV27 to TRBJ2-2; 10 bases match TRBD2. The TCR comes from a man aged 18 to 30 who had mild COVID-19 (a few samples of this study predate the infection). Cell type and time point are not known. CDR3 residues: CASGSRLAGAGELFF. The CDR3 DNA reads as TGTGCCAGCGGATCCAGACTAGCGGGCGCCGGGGAGCTGTTTTTT.